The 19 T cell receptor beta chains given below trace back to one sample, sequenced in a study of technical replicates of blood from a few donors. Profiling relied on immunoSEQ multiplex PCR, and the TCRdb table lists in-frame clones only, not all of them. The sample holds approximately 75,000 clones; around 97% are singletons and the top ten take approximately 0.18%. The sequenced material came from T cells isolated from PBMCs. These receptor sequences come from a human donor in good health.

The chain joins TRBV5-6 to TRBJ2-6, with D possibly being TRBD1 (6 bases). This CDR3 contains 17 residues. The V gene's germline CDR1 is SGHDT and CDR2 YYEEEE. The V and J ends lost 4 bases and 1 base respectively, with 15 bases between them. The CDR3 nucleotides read TGTGCCAGCAGCCTTAGGACAGACCTATCTGGGGCCAACGTCCTGACTTTC. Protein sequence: CASSLRTDLSGANVLTF. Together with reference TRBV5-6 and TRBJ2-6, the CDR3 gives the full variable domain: DAGVTQSPTHLIKTRGQQVTLRCSPKSGHDTVSWYQQALGQGPQFIFQYYEEEERQRGNFPDRFSGHQFPNYSSELNVNALLLGDSALYLCASSLRTDLSGANVLTFGAGSRLTVL.

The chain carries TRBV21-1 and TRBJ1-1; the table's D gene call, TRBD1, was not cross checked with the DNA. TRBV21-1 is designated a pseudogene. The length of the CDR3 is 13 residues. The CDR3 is CASSSRGNTEAFF. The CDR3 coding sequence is TGTGCCAGCAGCAGCAGGGGAAACACTGAAGCTTTCTTT.

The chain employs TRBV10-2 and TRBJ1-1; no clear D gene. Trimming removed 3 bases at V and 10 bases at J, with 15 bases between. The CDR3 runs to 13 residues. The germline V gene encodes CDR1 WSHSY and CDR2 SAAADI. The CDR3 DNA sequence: TGCGCCAGCAGTGACCTCCTCGTAAGCGGAGCTTTCTTT. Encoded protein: CASSDLLVSGAFF.

Here the CDR3 reads CASSPGQNTEAFF. In DNA form, the CDR3 reads TGTGCCAGCAGTCCGGGACAGAACACTGAAGCTTTCTTT. The chain carries TRBV2 and TRBJ1-1; possibly TRBD1 for D (6 bases). Germline CDR1 reads SNHLY; CDR2 reads FYNNEI. Trimming removed 5 bases from V and 1 base from J, with 8 bases in between. The CDR3 length is 13 residues. The full variable domain, with the rest looked up from reference TRBV2 and TRBJ1-1, is EPEVTQTPSHQVTQMGQEVILRCVPISNHLYFYWYRQILGQKVEFLVSFYNNEISEKSEIFDDQFSVERPDGSNFTLKIRSTKLEDSAMYFCASSPGQNTEAFFGQGTRLTVV.

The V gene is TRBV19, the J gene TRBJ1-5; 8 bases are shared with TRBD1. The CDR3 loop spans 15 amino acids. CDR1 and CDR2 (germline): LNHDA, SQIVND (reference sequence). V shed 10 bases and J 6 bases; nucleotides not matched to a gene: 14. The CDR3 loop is CATETGTGLPQPQHF. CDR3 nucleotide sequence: TGTGCCACCGAGACCGGGACAGGTCTCCCTCAGCCCCAGCATTTT.

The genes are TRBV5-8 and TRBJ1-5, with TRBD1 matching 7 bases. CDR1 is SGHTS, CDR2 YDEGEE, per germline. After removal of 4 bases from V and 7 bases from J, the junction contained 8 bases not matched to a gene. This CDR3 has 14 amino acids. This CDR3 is CASSKQVRGQPQHF. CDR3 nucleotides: TGTGCCAGCAGCAAACAGGTCAGGGGGCAGCCCCAGCATTTT.

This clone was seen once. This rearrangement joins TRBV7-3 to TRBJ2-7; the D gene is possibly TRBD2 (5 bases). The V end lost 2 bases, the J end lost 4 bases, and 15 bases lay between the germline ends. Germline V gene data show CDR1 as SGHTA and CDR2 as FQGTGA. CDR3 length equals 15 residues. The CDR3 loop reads CASSLDGSGWYEQYF. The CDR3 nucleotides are TGTGCCAGCAGCTTAGACGGTTCGGGGTGGTACGAGCAGTACTTC.

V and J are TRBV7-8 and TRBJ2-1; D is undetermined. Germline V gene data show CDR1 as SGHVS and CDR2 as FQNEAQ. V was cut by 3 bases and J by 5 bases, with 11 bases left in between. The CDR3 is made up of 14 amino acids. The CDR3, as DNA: TGTGCCAGCAGCTTTCGACTCCCCCACAATGAGCAGTTCTTC. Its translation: CASSFRLPHNEQFF.

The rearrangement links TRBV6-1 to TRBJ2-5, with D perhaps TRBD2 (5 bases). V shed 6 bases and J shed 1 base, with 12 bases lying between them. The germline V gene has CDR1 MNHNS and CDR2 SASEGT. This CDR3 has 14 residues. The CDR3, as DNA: TGTGCCAGCAGATTCCGGACTCTCCAAGAGACCCAGTACTTC. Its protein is CASRFRTLQETQYF.

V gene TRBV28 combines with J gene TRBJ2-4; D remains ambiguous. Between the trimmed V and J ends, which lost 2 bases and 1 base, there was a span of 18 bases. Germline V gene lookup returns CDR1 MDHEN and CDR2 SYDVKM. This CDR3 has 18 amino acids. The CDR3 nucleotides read TGTGCCAGCAGTTTACGCATCCTTGAGAGATCTGCCAAAAACATTCAGTACTTC. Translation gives CASSLRILERSAKNIQYF.

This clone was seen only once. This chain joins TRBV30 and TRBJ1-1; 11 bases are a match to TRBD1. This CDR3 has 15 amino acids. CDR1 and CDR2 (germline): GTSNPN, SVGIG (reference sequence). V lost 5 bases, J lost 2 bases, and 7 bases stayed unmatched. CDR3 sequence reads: CAWGGQGGPNTEAFF. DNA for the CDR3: TGTGCCTGGGGGGGACAGGGGGGACCCAACACTGAAGCTTTCTTT. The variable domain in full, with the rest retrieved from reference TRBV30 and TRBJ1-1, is SQTIHQWPATLVQPVGSPLSLECTVEGTSNPNLYWYRQAAGRGLQLLFYSVGIGQISSEVPQNLSASRPQDRQFILSSKKLLLSDSGFYLCAWGGQGGPNTEAFFGQGTRLTVV.

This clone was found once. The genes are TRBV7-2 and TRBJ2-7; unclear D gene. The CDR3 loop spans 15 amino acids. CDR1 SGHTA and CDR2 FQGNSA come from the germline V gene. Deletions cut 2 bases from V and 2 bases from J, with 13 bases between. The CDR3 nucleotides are TGTGCCAGCAGCTTAAGGCTAGTTGGTACCTACGAGCAGTACTTC. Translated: CASSLRLVGTYEQYF.

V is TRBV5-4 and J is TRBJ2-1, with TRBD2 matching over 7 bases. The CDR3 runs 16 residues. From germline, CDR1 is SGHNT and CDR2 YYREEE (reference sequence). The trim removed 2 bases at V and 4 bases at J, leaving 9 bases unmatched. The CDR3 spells CASSLPPTSSYNEQFF. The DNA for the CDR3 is TGTGCCAGCAGCTTACCACCGACTAGCTCTTACAATGAGCAGTTCTTC.

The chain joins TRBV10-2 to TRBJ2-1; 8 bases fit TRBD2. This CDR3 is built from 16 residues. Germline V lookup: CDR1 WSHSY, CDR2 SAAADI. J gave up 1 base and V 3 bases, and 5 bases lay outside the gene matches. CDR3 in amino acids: CASSDAGTRSYNEQFF. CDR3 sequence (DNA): TGCGCCAGCAGTGATGCCGGGACTAGATCCTACAATGAGCAGTTCTTC.

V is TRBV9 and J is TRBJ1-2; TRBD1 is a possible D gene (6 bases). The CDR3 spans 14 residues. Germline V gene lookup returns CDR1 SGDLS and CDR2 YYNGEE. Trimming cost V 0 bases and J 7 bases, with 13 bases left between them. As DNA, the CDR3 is TGTGCCAGCAGCGTAGCGGGGGGAGGGGGTGGCTACACCTTC. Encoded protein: CASSVAGGGGGYTF.

This chain's CDR3 is CASSLGQGGYEQYF. In nucleotides, the CDR3 is TGTGCCAGCAGCTTAGGACAGGGCGGCTACGAGCAGTACTTC. This chain connects TRBV7-2 to TRBJ2-7; 7 bases line up with TRBD1. The CDR3 contains 14 residues. Per germline, CDR1 SGHTA and CDR2 FQGNSA. V dropped 1 base and J dropped 3; count of bases not matched to a gene: 3.

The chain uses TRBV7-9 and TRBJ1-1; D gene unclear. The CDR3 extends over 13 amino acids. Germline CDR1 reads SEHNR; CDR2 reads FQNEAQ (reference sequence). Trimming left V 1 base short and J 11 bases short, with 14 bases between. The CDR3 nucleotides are TGTGCCAGCAGCTTAGACGGAACCCGGGAGGCTTTCTTT. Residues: CASSLDGTREAFF.

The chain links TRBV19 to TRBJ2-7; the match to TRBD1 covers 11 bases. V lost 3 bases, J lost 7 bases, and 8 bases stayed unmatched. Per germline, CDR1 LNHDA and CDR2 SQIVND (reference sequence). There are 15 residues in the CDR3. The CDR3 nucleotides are TGTGCCAGTAGTATCGGCGGACAGGGGGCTCAGGAGCAGTACTTC. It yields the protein CASSIGGQGAQEQYF.

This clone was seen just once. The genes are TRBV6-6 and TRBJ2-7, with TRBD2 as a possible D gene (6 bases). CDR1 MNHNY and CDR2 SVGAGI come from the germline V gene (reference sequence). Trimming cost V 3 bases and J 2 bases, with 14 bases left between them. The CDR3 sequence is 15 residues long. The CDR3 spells CASSYLGGAAYEQYF. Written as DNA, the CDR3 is TGTGCCAGCAGTTATCTAGGCGGGGCGGCCTACGAGCAGTACTTC.